This paragraph reports one T cell receptor beta chain. The antigen is not known. The repertoire was sequenced with immunoSEQ multiplex PCR; TCRdb's copy has only in-frame clones and lacks some. The data contain 6,700 or so clones, 68% of them seen just once; the ten biggest clones take up less than 4.5%. The sample comes from a study of coeliac disease. Overall study context: Coeliac patients had newly diagnosed active disease, refractory type I disease, or gluten-free diet control. General observations from the study: Largely private TRB repertoires meant most sequences were sample-unique. Lower clonality than controls marked TRB and TRG repertoires from active celiac intraepithelial and lamina propria samples. Published gliadin-specific TRB sequences appeared in about 55% of the 18 coeliac samples, 1 of 6 controls.

The CDR3 loop spans 16 amino acids. From germline, CDR1 is SGHVS and CDR2 FQNEAQ. The ends were cut back, 5 bases at V and 8 bases at J, with 19 bases in the middle. This clonotype was sampled from a woman under 30 with active celiac disease. Sequencing was done on a sample of lamina propria lymphocytes from the gut. This rearrangement joins TRBV7-8 to TRBJ1-6; D is perhaps TRBD1 (6 bases). The CDR3 DNA reads as TGTGCCAGCAGCCTCCCAGGGCAGGGGTTGGATTCACCCCTCCACTTT. Protein sequence: CASSLPGQGLDSPLHF.